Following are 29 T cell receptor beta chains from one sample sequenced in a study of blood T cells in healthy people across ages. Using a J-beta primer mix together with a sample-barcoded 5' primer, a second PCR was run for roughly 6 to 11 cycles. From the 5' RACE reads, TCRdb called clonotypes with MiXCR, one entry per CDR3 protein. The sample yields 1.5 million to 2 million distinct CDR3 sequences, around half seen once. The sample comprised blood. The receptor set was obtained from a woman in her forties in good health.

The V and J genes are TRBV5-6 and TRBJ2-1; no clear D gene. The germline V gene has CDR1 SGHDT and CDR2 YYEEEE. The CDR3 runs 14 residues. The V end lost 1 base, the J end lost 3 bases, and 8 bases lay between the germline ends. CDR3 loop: CASSLRRVYNEQFF. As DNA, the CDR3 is TGTGCCAGCAGCTTGAGGAGAGTCTACAATGAGCAGTTCTTC. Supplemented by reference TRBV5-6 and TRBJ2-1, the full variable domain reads DAGVTQSPTHLIKTRGQQVTLRCSPKSGHDTVSWYQQALGQGPQFIFQYYEEEERQRGNFPDRFSGHQFPNYSSELNVNALLLGDSALYLCASSLRRVYNEQFFGPGTRLTVL.

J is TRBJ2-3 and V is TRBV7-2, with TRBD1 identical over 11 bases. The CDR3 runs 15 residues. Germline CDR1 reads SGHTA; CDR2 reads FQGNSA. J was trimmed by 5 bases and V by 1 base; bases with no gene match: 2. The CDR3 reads CASSLGGQGVDTQYF. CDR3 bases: TGTGCCAGCAGCTTAGGGGGACAGGGGGTAGATACGCAGTATTTT.

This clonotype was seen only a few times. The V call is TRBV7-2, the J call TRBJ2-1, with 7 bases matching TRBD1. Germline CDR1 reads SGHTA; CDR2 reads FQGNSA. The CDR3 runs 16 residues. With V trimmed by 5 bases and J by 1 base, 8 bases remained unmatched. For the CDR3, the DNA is TGTGCCAGCAGCCGACAGGGTCGAACGTCCTACAATGAGCAGTTCTTC. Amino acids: CASSRQGRTSYNEQFF.

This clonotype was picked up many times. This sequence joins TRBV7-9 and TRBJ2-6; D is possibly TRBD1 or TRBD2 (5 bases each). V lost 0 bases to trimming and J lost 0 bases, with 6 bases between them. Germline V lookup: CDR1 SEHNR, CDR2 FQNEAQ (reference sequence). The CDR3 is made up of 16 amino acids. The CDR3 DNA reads TGTGCCAGCAGCTTAGCGGGGACCTCTGGGGCCAACGTCCTGACTTTC. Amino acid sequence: CASSLAGTSGANVLTF.

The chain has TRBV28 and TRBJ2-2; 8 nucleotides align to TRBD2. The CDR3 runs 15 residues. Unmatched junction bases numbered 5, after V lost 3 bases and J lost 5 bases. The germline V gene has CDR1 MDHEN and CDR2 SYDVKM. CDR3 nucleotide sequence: TGTGCCAGCAGTTTCGGGGGGGTGGAAACCGGGGAGCTGTTTTTT. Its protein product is CASSFGGVETGELFF.

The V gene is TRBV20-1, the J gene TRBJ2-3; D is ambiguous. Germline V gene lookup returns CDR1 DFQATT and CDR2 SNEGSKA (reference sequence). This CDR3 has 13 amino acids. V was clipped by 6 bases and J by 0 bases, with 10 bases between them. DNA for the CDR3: TGCAGTGCCTTAGGGTCTAGCACAGATACGCAGTATTTT. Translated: CSALGSSTDTQYF.

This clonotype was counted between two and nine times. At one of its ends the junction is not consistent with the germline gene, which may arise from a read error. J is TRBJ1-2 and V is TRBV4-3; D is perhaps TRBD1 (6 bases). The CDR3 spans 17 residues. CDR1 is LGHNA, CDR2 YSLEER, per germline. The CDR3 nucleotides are TGCGCCAGCAACCAAGATCTCGGCCGGGAGGGGGGCTATGGCTACACCTTC. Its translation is CASNQDLGREGGYGYTF.

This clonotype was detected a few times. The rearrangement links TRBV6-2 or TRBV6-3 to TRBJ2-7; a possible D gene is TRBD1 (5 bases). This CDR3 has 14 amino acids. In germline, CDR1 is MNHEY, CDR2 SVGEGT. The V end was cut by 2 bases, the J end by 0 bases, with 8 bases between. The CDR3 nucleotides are TGTGCCAGCAGTTACCCAGGGCGCTCCTACGAGCAGTACTTC. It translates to CASSYPGRSYEQYF.

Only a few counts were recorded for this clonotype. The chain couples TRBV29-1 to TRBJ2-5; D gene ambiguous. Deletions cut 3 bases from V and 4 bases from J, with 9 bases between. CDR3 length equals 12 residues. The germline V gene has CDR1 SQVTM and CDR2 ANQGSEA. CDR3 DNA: TGCAGCGTTGAGACTGGTGTAGAGACCCAGTACTTC. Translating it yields CSVETGVETQYF.

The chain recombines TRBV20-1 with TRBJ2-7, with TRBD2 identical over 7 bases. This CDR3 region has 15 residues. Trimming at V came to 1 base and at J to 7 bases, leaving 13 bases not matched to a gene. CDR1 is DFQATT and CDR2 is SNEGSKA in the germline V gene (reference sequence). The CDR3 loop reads CSARVPGRDYNEQYF. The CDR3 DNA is TGCAGTGCTAGAGTTCCAGGGAGGGATTACAATGAGCAGTACTTC.

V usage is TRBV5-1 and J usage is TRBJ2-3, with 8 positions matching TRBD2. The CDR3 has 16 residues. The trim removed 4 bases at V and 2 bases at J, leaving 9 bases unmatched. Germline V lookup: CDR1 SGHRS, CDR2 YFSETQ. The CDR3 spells CASSTSGGRDTDTQYF. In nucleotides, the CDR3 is TGCGCCAGCAGCACCTCGGGGGGGCGGGACACAGATACGCAGTATTTT.

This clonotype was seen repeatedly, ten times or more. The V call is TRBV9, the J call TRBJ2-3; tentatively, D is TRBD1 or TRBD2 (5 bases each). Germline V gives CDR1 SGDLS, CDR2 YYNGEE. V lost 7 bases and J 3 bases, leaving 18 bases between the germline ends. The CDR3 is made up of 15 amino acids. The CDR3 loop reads CASSLHGAPTDTQYF. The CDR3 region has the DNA TGTGCCAGCTCCCTCCACGGGGCCCCAACAGATACGCAGTATTTT.

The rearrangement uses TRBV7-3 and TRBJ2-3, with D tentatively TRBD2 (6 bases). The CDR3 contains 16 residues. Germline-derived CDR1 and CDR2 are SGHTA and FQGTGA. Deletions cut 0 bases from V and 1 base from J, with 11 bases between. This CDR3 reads CASSLTVGGGTDTQYF. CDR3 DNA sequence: TGTGCCAGCAGCTTAACGGTTGGCGGGGGCACAGATACGCAGTATTTT.

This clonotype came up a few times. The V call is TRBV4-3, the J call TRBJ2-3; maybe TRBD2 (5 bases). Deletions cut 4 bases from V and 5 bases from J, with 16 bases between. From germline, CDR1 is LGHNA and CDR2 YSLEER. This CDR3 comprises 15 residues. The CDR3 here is CASSLSGGVGDTQYF. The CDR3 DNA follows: TGCGCCAGCAGCCTCAGCGGAGGAGTAGGAGATACGCAGTATTTT.

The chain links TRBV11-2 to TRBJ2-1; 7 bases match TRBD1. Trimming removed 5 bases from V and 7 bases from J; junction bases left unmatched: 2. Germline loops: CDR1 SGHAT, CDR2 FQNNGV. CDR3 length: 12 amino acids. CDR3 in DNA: TGTGCCAGCAGCAAACAGGGGAATGAGCAGTTCTTC. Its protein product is CASSKQGNEQFF.

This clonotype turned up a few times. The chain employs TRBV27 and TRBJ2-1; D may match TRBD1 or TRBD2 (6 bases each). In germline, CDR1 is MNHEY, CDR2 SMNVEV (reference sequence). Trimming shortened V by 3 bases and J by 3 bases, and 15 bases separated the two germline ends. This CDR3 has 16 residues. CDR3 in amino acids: CASSLGGRGDYNEQFF. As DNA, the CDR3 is TGTGCCAGCAGTTTGGGGGGCAGGGGTGACTACAATGAGCAGTTCTTC.

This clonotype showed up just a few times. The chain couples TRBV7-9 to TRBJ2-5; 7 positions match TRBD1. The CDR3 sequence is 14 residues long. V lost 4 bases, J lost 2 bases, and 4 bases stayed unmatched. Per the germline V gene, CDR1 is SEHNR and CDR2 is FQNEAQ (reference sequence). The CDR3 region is CASSSDRSQETQYF. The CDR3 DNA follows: TGTGCCAGCAGCTCGGACAGGAGTCAAGAGACCCAGTACTTC.

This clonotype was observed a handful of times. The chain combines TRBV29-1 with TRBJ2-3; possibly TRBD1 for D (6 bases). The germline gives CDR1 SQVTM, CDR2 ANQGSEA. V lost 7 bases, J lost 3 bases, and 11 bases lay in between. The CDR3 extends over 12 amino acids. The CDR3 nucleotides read TGCAGCGGTAGGGGGTGGACAGATACGCAGTATTTT. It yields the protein CSGRGWTDTQYF.

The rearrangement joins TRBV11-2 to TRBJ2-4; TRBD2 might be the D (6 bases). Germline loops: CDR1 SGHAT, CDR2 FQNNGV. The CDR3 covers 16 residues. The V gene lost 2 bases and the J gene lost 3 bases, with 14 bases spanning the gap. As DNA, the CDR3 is TGTGCCAGCAGCTTAAGTCCGGACGGGGGCAAAAACATTCAGTACTTC. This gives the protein CASSLSPDGGKNIQYF. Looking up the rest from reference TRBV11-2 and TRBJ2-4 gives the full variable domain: EAGVAQSPRYKIIEKRQSVAFWCNPISGHATLYWYQQILGQGPKLLIQFQNNGVVDDSQLPKDRFSAERLKGVDSTLKIQPAKLEDSAVYLCASSLSPDGGKNIQYFGAGTRLSVL.

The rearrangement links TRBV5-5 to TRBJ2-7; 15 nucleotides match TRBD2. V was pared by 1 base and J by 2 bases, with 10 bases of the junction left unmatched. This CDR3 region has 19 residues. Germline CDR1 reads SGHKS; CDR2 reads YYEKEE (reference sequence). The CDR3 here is CASSLWPGTSGGPTYEQYF. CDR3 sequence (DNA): TGTGCCAGCAGCTTGTGGCCCGGGACTAGCGGGGGGCCTACCTACGAGCAGTACTTC.

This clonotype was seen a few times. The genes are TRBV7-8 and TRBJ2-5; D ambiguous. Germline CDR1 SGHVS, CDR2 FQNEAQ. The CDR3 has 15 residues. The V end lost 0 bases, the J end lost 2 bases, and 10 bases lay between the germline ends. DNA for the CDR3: TGTGCCAGCAGCTTAGCGCTGGCGCTTCAAGAGACCCAGTACTTC. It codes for CASSLALALQETQYF.

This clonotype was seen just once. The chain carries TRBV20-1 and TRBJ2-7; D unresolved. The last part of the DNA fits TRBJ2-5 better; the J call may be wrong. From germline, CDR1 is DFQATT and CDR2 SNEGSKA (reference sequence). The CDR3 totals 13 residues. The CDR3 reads CSALWTARETQYF. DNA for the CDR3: TGCAGTGCCCTCTGGACGGCACGGGAGACCCAGTACTTC.

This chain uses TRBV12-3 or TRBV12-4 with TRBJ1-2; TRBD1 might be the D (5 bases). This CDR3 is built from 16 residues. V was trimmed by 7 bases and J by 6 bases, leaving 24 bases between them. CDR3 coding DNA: TGTGCCAGCAACCCCATTCCTCAGGGCGTTACTAATGGCTACACCTTC. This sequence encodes CASNPIPQGVTNGYTF.

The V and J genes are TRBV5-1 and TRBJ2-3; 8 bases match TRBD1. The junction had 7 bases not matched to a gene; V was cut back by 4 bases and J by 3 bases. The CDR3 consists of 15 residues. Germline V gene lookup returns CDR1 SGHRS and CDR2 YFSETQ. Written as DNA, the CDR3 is TGCGCCAGCAGCCAACGGACAGGGCAAACAGATACGCAGTATTTT. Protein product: CASSQRTGQTDTQYF. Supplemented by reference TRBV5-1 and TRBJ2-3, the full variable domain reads KAGVTQTPRYLIKTRGQQVTLSCSPISGHRSVSWYQQTPGQGLQFLFEYFSETQRNKGNFPGRFSGRQFSNSRSEMNVSTLELGDSALYLCASSQRTGQTDTQYFGPGTRLTVL.

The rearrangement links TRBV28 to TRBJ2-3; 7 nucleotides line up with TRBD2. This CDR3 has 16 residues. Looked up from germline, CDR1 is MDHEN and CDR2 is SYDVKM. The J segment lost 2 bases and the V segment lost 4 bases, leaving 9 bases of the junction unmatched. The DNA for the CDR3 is TGTGCCAGCAGTTCCGTTAGCGGGTTATCCACAGATACGCAGTATTTT. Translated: CASSSVSGLSTDTQYF.

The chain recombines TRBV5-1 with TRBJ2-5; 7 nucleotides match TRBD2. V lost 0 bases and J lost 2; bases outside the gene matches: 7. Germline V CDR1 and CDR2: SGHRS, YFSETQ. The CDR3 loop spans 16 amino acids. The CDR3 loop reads CASSLGGGRRQETQYF. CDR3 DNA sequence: TGCGCCAGCAGCTTGGGGGGGGGACGTCGGCAAGAGACCCAGTACTTC.

CDR3 DNA: TGTGCCAGTAGTATAGTAGGGACTACGCACGAGCAGTACTTC. Translating gives CASSIVGTTHEQYF. The V gene is TRBV19, the J gene TRBJ2-7; 7 positions match TRBD2. Germline V gives CDR1 LNHDA, CDR2 SQIVND (reference sequence). The CDR3 runs 14 residues. After removal of 1 base from V and 5 bases from J, the junction contained 5 bases not matched to a gene.

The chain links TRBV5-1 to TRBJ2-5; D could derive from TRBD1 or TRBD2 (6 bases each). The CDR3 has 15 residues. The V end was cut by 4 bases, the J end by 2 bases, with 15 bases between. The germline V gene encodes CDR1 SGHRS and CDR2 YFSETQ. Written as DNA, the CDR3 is TGCGCCAGCAGCCTCATACCGGGGGCGCAAGAGACCCAGTACTTC. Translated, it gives CASSLIPGAQETQYF.

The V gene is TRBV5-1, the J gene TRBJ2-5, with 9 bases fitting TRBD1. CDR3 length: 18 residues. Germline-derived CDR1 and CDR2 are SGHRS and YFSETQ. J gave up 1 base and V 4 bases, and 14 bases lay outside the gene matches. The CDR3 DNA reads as TGCGCCAGCAGCGGAAATGGACAGGGGTCGAAGGGCCAAGAGACCCAGTACTTC. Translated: CASSGNGQGSKGQETQYF.